These T cell receptor beta chains were read from a single sample in a study of response to subunit inactivated influenza vaccine. One entry per CDR3 protein, called by TCRdb with MiXCR from the RT-PCR reads. Of around 600,000 distinct CDR3 sequences in the sample, 11% were seen once. The same data also went into a second study, on T cells expressing NK-cell markers.

Sequencing used PBMCs from blood, obtained on the day of vaccination. The receptors were gathered from a man over 45 who received an inactivated influenza vaccine. Each CDR3 is given with its conserved first and last residue. Fields, in order: clone size, J gene, V gene, D gene, CDR3 DNA, CDR3 protein. A D gene is named only where the DNA matches it firmly. A clone size is listed for some rows: how often the clone was seen (once, few, many), or a class if it is expanded.

>many|TRBJ2-7|TRBV12-3/TRBV12-4|-
TGTGCCAGCAGTTTAGCGGGTTTCGGTGACGAGCAGTACTTC
CASSLAGFGDEQYF
>-|TRBJ1-1|TRBV6-1|-
TGTGCCAGCACCAAGGGGCTCCGGCAAAGCACTGAAGCTTTCTTT
CASTKGLRQSTEAFF
>-|TRBJ2-3|TRBV20-1|TRBD2
TGCAGTGCTCCCCGGGAACGGGGGGTCCCAGATACGCAGTATTTT
CSAPRERGVPDTQYF
>few|TRBJ1-1|TRBV3-1|TRBD1
TGTGCCAGCGGACTATGGACAGGCCAGGGCACTGAAGCTTTCTTT
CASGLWTGQGTEAFF
>-|TRBJ2-1|TRBV19|-
TGTGCCAGTAGTATGCGTCTGCGTTCTAGCTCCTACAATGAGCAGTTCTTC
CASSMRLRSSSYNEQFF
>many|TRBJ2-3|TRBV2|TRBD2
TGTGCCAGCATTCGGGAGGGTGACCCAGGAGATACGCAGTATTTT
CASIREGDPGDTQYF
>-|TRBJ2-1|TRBV5-4|-
TGTGCCAGCAGCTTGGCCTTGGGCCTAAATACCTACAATGAGCAGTTCTTC
CASSLALGLNTYNEQFF
>-|TRBJ2-1|TRBV9|TRBD2
TGTGCCAGCAGCGTAGGATCGGGGGGGCCCAATGAGCAGTTCTTC
CASSVGSGGPNEQFF
>few|TRBJ2-7|TRBV29-1|-
TGCAGCGTTCGAAACGTCTACGAGCAGTACTTC
CSVRNVYEQYF
>-|TRBJ2-7|TRBV12-3/TRBV12-4|TRBD1
TGTGCCAGCAGACCCGGGACAGGGGGCGCGACCGAGCAGTACTTC
CASRPGTGGATEQYF